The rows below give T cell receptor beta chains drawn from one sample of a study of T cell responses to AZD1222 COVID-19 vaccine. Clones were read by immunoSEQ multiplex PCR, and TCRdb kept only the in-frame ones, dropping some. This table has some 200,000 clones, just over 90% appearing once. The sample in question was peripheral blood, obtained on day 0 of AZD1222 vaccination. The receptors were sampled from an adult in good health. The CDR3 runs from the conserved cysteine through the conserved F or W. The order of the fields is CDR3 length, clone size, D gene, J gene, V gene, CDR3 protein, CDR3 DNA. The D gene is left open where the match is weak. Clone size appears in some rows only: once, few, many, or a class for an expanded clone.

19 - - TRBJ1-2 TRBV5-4 CASSLENRRAGSGSDGYTF TGTGCCAGCAGCTTGGAGAATAGGAGAGCAGGGTCGGGCTCGGATGGCTACACCTTC
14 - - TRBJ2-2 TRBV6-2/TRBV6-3 CASSRLGEIGELFF TGTGCCAGCAGTCGCCTGGGGGAGATCGGGGAGCTGTTTTTT
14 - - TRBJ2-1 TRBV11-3 CASSLEPTKNEQFF TGTGCCAGCAGCTTAGAACCGACCAAGAATGAGCAGTTCTTC
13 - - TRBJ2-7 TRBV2 CASSGTFSYEQYF TGTGCCAGCAGTGGGACATTCTCCTACGAGCAGTACTTC
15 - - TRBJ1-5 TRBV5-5 CASSLGWAQSQPQHF TGTGCCAGCAGCTTGGGTTGGGCACAAAGCCAGCCCCAGCATTTT
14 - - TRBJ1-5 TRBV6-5 CASRGGYSNQPQHF TGTGCCAGCAGGGGGGGATATAGCAATCAGCCCCAGCATTTT
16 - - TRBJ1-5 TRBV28 CASSLGRSLTGQPQHF TGTGCCAGCAGTTTGGGTAGGAGCCTTACAGGACAGCCCCAGCATTTT
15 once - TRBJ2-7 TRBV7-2 CASSLLGGTHYEQYF TGTGCCAGCAGCTTACTTGGGGGAACCCACTACGAGCAGTACTTC
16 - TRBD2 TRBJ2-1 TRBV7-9 CASSLSLAGSYNEQFF TGTGCCAGCAGCTTAAGTCTAGCGGGCTCCTACAATGAGCAGTTCTTC
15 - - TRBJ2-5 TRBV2 CASSERGRLTETQYF TGTGCCAGCAGTGAACGGGGTAGGCTCACAGAGACCCAGTACTTC
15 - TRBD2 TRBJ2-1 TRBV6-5 CASRPTSGELNEQFF TGTGCCAGCAGACCGACTAGCGGGGAACTCAATGAGCAGTTCTTC
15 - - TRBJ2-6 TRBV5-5 CASSFVDSGANVLTF TGTGCCAGCAGCTTCGTGGACTCTGGGGCCAACGTCCTGACTTTC
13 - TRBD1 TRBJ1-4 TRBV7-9 CASSILQGEKLFF TGTGCCAGCAGCATACTACAGGGGGAAAAACTGTTTTTT
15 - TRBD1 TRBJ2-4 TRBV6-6 CASSYPNGQGDIQYF TGTGCCAGCAGTTACCCCAACGGACAGGGCGACATTCAGTACTTC
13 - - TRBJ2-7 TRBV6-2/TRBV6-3 CASSYPAGYEQYF TGTGCCAGCAGTTACCCCGCCGGATACGAGCAGTACTTC
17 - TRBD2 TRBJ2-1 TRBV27 CASSFFPTSEYYNEQFF TGTGCCAGCAGTTTTTTCCCGACTAGCGAATACTACAATGAGCAGTTCTTC
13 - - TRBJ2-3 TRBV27 CASEGSSTDTQYF TGTGCCAGCGAAGGATCTAGCACAGATACGCAGTATTTT
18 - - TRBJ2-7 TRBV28 CASSLVDQGNPPIYEQYF TGTGCCAGCAGTTTAGTCGATCAGGGCAACCCACCGATCTACGAGCAGTACTTC
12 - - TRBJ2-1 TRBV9 CASSVGMDEQFF TGTGCCAGCAGCGTAGGAATGGATGAGCAGTTCTTC
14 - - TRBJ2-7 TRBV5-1 CASSPGTGDYEQYF TGCGCCAGCAGTCCCGGGACTGGAGACTACGAGCAGTACTTC
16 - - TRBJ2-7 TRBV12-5 CASGPHRDTDSYEQYF TGTGCTAGTGGTCCGCACCGGGACACGGATTCCTACGAGCAGTACTTC
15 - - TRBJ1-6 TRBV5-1 CASSPTGSYNSPLHF TGCGCCAGCAGCCCGACCGGATCTTATAATTCACCCCTCCACTTT
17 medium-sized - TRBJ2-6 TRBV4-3 CASSQLGAMSGANVLTF TGCGCCAGCAGCCAATTAGGGGCAATGTCTGGGGCCAACGTCCTGACTTTC
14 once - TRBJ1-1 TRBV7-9 CASVAGAMNTEAFF TGTGCCAGCGTGGCAGGCGCCATGAACACTGAAGCTTTCTTT
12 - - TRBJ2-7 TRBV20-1 CSASGQGYEQYF TGCAGTGCTAGTGGCCAGGGTTACGAGCAGTACTTC
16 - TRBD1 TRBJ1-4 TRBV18 CASSPRQGATNEKLFF TGTGCCAGCTCACCACGTCAGGGGGCAACTAATGAAAAACTGTTTTTT
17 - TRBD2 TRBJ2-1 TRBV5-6 CASSSTKREGPRGEQFF TGTGCCAGCAGCTCAACCAAGCGGGAGGGCCCTCGCGGTGAGCAGTTCTTC
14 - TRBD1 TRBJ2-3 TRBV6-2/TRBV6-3 CASSYEGASDTQYF TGTGCCAGCAGTTACGAGGGGGCTTCAGATACGCAGTATTTT
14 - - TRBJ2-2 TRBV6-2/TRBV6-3 CASSYLGGTGELFF TGTGCCAGCAGTTACCTGGGGGGCACCGGGGAGCTGTTTTTT
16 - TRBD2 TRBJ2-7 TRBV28 CASRRGREVYSYEQYF TGTGCCAGCAGGCGCGGTCGGGAGGTCTACTCCTACGAGCAGTACTTC
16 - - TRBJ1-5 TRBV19 CASSIDTGWGDQPQHF TGTGCCAGTAGTATAGATACAGGATGGGGAGATCAGCCCCAGCATTTT
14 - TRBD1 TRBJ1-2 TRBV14 CASSEALQGQPDTF TGTGCCAGCAGCGAAGCCTTACAGGGGCAGCCGGACACCTTC
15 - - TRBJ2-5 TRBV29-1 CSVLNWGGVAETQYF TGCAGCGTCCTCAATTGGGGTGGGGTGGCGGAGACCCAGTACTTC
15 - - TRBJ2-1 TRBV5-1 CASSQGVLSYNEQFF TGCGCCAGCAGCCAGGGTGTGCTTTCCTACAATGAGCAGTTCTTC
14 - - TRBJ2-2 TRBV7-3 CASRAMGGPGELFF TGTGCCAGCAGGGCCATGGGAGGTCCCGGGGAGCTGTTTTTT
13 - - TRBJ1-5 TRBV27 CASSSSRNQPQHF TGTGCCAGCAGTTCCTCAAGGAATCAGCCCCAGCATTTT
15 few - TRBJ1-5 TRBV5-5 CASSLWVESNQPQHF TGTGCCAGCAGCTTGTGGGTGGAAAGCAATCAGCCCCAGCATTTT
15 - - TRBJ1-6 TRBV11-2 CASSLPTVYNSPLHF TGTGCCAGCAGCTTACCGACAGTCTATAATTCACCCCTCCACTTT
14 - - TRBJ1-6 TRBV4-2 CASSQDTNNSPLHF TGTGCCAGCAGCCAAGACACAAATAATTCACCCCTCCACTTT
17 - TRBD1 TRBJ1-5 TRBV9 CASSPHRTGYSNQPQHF TGTGCCAGCAGCCCACACAGGACAGGTTATAGCAATCAGCCCCAGCATTTT
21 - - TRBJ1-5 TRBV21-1 CASSKPNPPDRVGRASQPQHF TGTGCCAGCAGCAAACCAAATCCCCCGGACAGGGTGGGTCGGGCCAGTCAGCCCCAGCATTTT
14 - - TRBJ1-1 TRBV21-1 CASSSGLVNTEAFF TGTGCCAGCAGTTCAGGTTTGGTGAACACTGAAGCTTTCTTT
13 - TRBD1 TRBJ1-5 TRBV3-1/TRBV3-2 CASRGQANQPQHF TGTGCCAGCAGAGGACAGGCTAATCAGCCCCAGCATTTT
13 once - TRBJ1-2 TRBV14 CASSQVRTHGYTF TGTGCCAGCAGCCAAGTTCGGACTCATGGCTACACCTTC
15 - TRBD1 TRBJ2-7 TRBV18 CASSQTRQGAGEQYF TGTGCCAGCTCACAAACACGGCAGGGGGCGGGCGAGCAGTACTTC
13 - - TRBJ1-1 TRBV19 CASSYRANTEAFF TGTGCCAGTAGTTACAGGGCGAACACTGAAGCTTTCTTT
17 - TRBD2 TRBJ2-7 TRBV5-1 CASSLASGRPQLYEQYF TGCGCCAGCAGCTTGGCTAGCGGGAGGCCCCAGCTCTACGAGCAGTACTTC
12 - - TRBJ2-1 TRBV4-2 CASSHPSNEQFF TGTGCCAGCAGCCACCCTAGCAATGAGCAGTTCTTC
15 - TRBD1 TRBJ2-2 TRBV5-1 CASSRDRVSTGELFF TGCGCCAGCAGCCGGGACAGGGTCAGTACCGGGGAGCTGTTTTTT
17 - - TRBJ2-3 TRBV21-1 CASSNQQDRGPADTQYF TGTGCCAGCAGCAATCAGCAGGACAGGGGGCCGGCAGATACGCAGTATTTT
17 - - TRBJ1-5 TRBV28 CASSGPTSTDSNQPQHF TGTGCCAGCAGTGGCCCAACCTCGACGGATAGCAATCAGCCCCAGCATTTT
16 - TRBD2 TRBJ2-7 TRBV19 CASSILGGGPSYEQYF TGTGCCAGTAGTATACTTGGCGGGGGTCCCTCCTACGAGCAGTACTTC
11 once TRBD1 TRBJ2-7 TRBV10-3 CAMGTGDEQYF TGTGCCATGGGGACAGGGGACGAGCAGTACTTC